These T cell receptor beta chains were read from a single sample in a study of a mutant IDH1 vaccine in newly diagnosed glioma. The antigens for these receptors are not known. Assay: immunoSEQ multiplex PCR; the TCRdb copy retains only in-frame clones and omits some. The sample holds over 35,000 clones, approximately 80% seen once. Sequencing was performed on PBMCs, taken from a glioma patient whose treatment included an IDH1 peptide vaccine. The receptors shown here come from a man in his forties with glioma. Both conserved end residues are part of each CDR3. A clone size is listed for some rows: how often the clone was seen (once, few, many), or a class if it is expanded.

CASSFSASGPKNIQYF	NA	TRBV7-9
CASRQSGVGSYEQYF	NA	TRBV4-3
CATGRESGLYEQYF	NA	TRBV15
CASSMEGDANYGYTF	NA	TRBV19
CASSLVSGNTIYF	NA	TRBV11-2
CASRATGTSGWSYEQYF	NA	TRBV2
CASSDPGRDEQFF	NA	TRBV10-1
CASTTGLASYGYTF	NA	TRBV19
CASSLDSGGIPPLHF	NA	TRBV5-4
CASSLGVDSPLHF	few	TRBV5-1
CAISDFDRGGPEAFF	few	TRBV10-3
CASSLVSSGNNEQFF	NA	TRBV7-8
CASSPGPGSGNTIYF	NA	TRBV6-5
CASSRDRGLSPLHF	NA	TRBV7-2
CASSYSRQTYEQYF	once	TRBV6-6
CASSFVWGSSYNEQFF	NA	TRBV7-9
CARSSDTEPTYEQYF	NA	TRBV5-3
CASSFNPNRGASDRSPLHF	NA	TRBV7-2
CASSRSGTGGVPQHF	medium-sized	TRBV19
CASRAGRNNQPQHF	NA	TRBV6-1
CASSRSNTEAFF	NA	TRBV28